This entry lists 28 T cell receptor beta chains sequenced from one sample in a study of neurological immune-mediated disorders. Sample time point: technical triplicate 1. TCRdb re-called the 5' RACE reads through MiXCR, storing one row per CDR3 protein. The table shows roughly 41,000 distinct CDR3 sequences, with 11% occurring only once. Sequenced: PBMCs. Receptors originate from a man aged 55 to 70 with HTLV-1-associated myelopathy (HAM/TSP).

This clonotype was observed at least ten times. The CDR3 DNA reads as TGTGCCAGCAGTCAGGGACAGGGCCGCAATCAGCCCCAGCATTTT. Protein: CASSQGQGRNQPQHF. The rearrangement links TRBV28 to TRBJ1-5; 9 nucleotides agree with TRBD1. Germline CDR1 is MDHEN and CDR2 is SYDVKM. The CDR3 is 15 amino acids. V gave up 5 bases and J gave up 2 bases; unmatched junction bases: 4.

This clonotype was counted a few times. J is TRBJ1-1 and V is TRBV29-1, with 10 bases that match TRBD1. The CDR3 loop spans 14 amino acids. Per germline, CDR1 SQVTM and CDR2 ANQGSEA. The V segment lost 6 bases and the J segment 6 bases; nucleotides outside the gene matches: 10. CDR3 residues: CSVVDPGQGAEAFF. CDR3 DNA: TGCAGCGTCGTCGACCCTGGACAGGGGGCTGAAGCTTTCTTT.

This clonotype was counted at least ten times. The chain couples TRBV11-2 to TRBJ2-1; TRBD2 aligns across 10 bases. The junction had 6 bases not matched to a gene; V was cut back by 1 base and J by 9 bases. The germline V gene encodes CDR1 SGHAT and CDR2 FQNNGV. The CDR3 consists of 15 residues. The CDR3 DNA reads TGTGCCAGCAGCTTAGGCCTAGCGGGAGTAGCTGAGCAGTTCTTC. Its protein is CASSLGLAGVAEQFF.

V is TRBV25-1 and J is TRBJ2-3, with TRBD2 matching over 13 bases. The V gene end was trimmed by 4 bases and the J gene end by 0 bases; junction bases not matched to a gene: 10. Germline V CDR1 and CDR2: MGHDK, SYGVNS. This CDR3 contains 19 residues. CDR3 amino acids: CASSGPTSGGRPSTDTQYF. In DNA form, the CDR3 reads TGTGCCAGCAGTGGGCCGACTAGCGGGGGGCGACCTAGCACAGATACGCAGTATTTT.

In its sample, this clonotype was seen many times. The chain links TRBV5-5 to TRBJ2-2; 10 bases line up with TRBD2. V trimming: 0 bases; J trimming: 0 bases; junction bases outside the gene matches: 8. Germline V gene lookup returns CDR1 SGHKS and CDR2 YYEKEE (reference sequence). The CDR3 totals 19 residues. For the CDR3, the DNA is TGTGCCAGCAGCTTGGCCTGGGCTAGCGGGGGATCGAACACCGGGGAGCTGTTTTTT. This gives the protein CASSLAWASGGSNTGELFF.

This clonotype came up many times. The chain has TRBV5-1 and TRBJ2-1; 15 bases line up with TRBD2. This CDR3 region has 19 residues. Looked up from germline, CDR1 is SGHRS and CDR2 is YFSETQ. J lost 7 bases, V lost 4 bases, and 15 bases had no gene match. CDR3 DNA sequence: TGCGCCAGCAGCCCCACGCGGGGACTAGCGGGAGGAGGTTGGAATGAGCAGTTCTTC. Amino acids: CASSPTRGLAGGGWNEQFF.

This clonotype was found many times. This chain uses TRBV18 with TRBJ1-5, with 7 nucleotides matching TRBD1. The V segment lost 5 bases and the J segment 5 bases; nucleotides outside the gene matches: 6. The CDR3 consists of 14 residues. CDR1 is KGHSH, CDR2 LQKENI, per germline. The CDR3 sequence is CASSRGQFDQPQHF. The CDR3 nucleotides read TGTGCCAGCTCAAGGGGACAGTTCGATCAGCCCCAGCATTTT.

This clonotype was found a few times. This rearrangement joins TRBV12-3 or TRBV12-4 to TRBJ1-4; the D gene is possibly TRBD1 (5 bases). The V end lost 5 bases, the J end lost 3 bases, and 13 bases lay between the germline ends. This CDR3 is 15 amino acids long. The CDR3 coding sequence is TGTGCCAGCAGTCCGAATGACAGAGCTAATGAAAAACTGTTTTTT. The encoded protein is CASSPNDRANEKLFF.

This clonotype has ten or more counts. The J gene is TRBJ2-7, the V gene TRBV9; weak D call: TRBD2 (6 bases). Germline-derived CDR1 and CDR2 are SGDLS and YYNGEE. The V gene lost 0 bases and the J gene lost 1 base, with 11 bases spanning the gap. The CDR3 runs to 15 residues. This CDR3 reads CASSVGVAVSYEQYF. The CDR3 DNA sequence: TGTGCCAGCAGCGTAGGGGTAGCGGTGTCCTACGAGCAGTACTTC.

This clonotype was observed at least ten times. The rearrangement uses TRBV20-1 and TRBJ2-3; D call uncertain. The CDR3 runs 10 residues. Trimming pared 6 bases from V and 6 bases from J, leaving 7 bases between. Germline CDR1 is DFQATT and CDR2 is SNEGSKA (reference sequence). The CDR3 bases are TGCAGTGCCCCGGATGATACGCAGTATTTT. Residues: CSAPDDTQYF.

This clonotype was recorded at least ten times. This chain connects TRBV5-1 to TRBJ2-3; 8 bases line up with TRBD1. CDR1 SGHRS and CDR2 YFSETQ come from the germline V gene. J was trimmed by 6 bases and V by 7 bases; bases with no gene match: 7. This CDR3 is 13 amino acids long. The CDR3 DNA reads as TGCGCCAGCGGACCACAGGGGGGCGATACGCAGTATTTT. Its translation: CASGPQGGDTQYF.

This clonotype was recorded many times. V and J are TRBV5-1 and TRBJ1-2; D gene unclear. CDR1 SGHRS and CDR2 YFSETQ come from the germline V gene. There are 14 residues in the CDR3. Trimming removed 1 base at V and 7 bases at J, with 14 bases between. For the CDR3, the DNA is TGCGCCAGCAGCTTGTCGGGCTCCACCGGTGGCTACACCTTC. Translated, it gives CASSLSGSTGGYTF.

This clonotype has at least ten counts. J is TRBJ1-5 and V is TRBV5-5; 7 bases match TRBD1. The V and J ends lost 0 bases and 6 bases, in that order; junction bases with no gene match: 3. Germline CDR1 reads SGHKS; CDR2 reads YYEKEE (reference sequence). This CDR3 is built from 14 residues. CDR3 residues: CASSLGDRGQPQHF. The CDR3 DNA follows: TGTGCCAGCAGCTTGGGGGACAGAGGTCAGCCCCAGCATTTT.

This clonotype was counted ten times or more. The gene calls are TRBV20-1 and TRBJ2-5; unclear D gene. The CDR3 sequence is 11 residues long. V shed 7 bases and J shed 5 bases, with 11 bases lying between them. The germline gives CDR1 DFQATT, CDR2 SNEGSKA (reference sequence). The CDR3 is CSGQRLETQYF. The CDR3 nucleotides read TGCAGTGGGCAAAGGTTGGAGACCCAGTACTTC.

This clonotype was observed at least ten times. The chain joins TRBV7-2 to TRBJ2-7, with no clear D. The CDR3 extends over 13 amino acids. Per germline, CDR1 SGHTA and CDR2 FQGNSA. Trimming left V 5 bases short and J 6 bases short, with 14 bases between. CDR3 DNA: TGTGCCAGCAGCCTCAGTAGATCCGTCGAGCAGTACTTC. Translation: CASSLSRSVEQYF. The variable domain in full, completed from reference TRBV7-2 and TRBJ2-7, reads GAGVSQSPSNKVTEKGKDVELRCDPISGHTALYWYRQSLGQGLEFLIYFQGNSAPDKSGLPSDRFSAERTGGSVSTLTIQRTQQEDSAVYLCASSLSRSVEQYFGPGTRLTVT.

This clonotype was seen many times. V is TRBV20-1 and J is TRBJ2-3; 7 bases are shared with TRBD2. Germline V gene lookup returns CDR1 DFQATT and CDR2 SNEGSKA (reference sequence). J lost 6 bases, V lost 3 bases, and 9 bases had no gene match. The CDR3 spans 14 residues. The DNA for the CDR3 is TGCAGTGCTAGCCGGGACTATGGTCTGGATACGCAGTATTTT. Amino acids: CSASRDYGLDTQYF.

The rearrangement links TRBV6-5 to TRBJ2-2; 7 bases fit TRBD2. The CDR3 runs 18 residues. The junction had 8 bases not matched to a gene; V was cut back by 0 bases and J by 1 base. Germline assignment: CDR1 MNHEY and CDR2 SVGAGI. CDR3 bases: TGTGCCAGCAGTTACTCGATCCTAGCGGTAGGGAACACCGGGGAGCTGTTTTTT. This gives the protein CASSYSILAVGNTGELFF.

Ten or more counts support this clonotype. An end of the junction differs from the germline gene, which may be a read error. The V and J genes are TRBV11-2 and TRBJ2-7; D ambiguous. The germline V gene has CDR1 SGHAT and CDR2 FQNNGV. This CDR3 contains 11 residues. CDR3 in DNA: TGTGCCAGCAGCTTACGGTCCTTCCGTAACTTC. Translated: CASSLRSFRNF.

Ten or more counts support this clonotype. The CDR3 sequence is CASSLELAHTDTQYF. The CDR3 nucleotides read TGTGCCAGCAGCTTAGAGCTAGCGCACACAGATACGCAGTATTTT. The rearrangement links TRBV7-2 to TRBJ2-3; tentative D call: TRBD2 (6 bases). Trimming took 1 base from V and 2 from J, leaving 10 bases between them. This CDR3 is 15 amino acids long. Per the germline V gene, CDR1 is SGHTA and CDR2 is FQGNSA.

There are many counts of this clonotype. V gene TRBV12-3 or TRBV12-4 combines with J gene TRBJ2-1; D gene ambiguous. V was pared by 3 bases and J by 0 bases, with 12 bases between. This CDR3 is built from 16 residues. CDR3 sequence (DNA): TGTGCCAGCAGTTTTGCGAGCCTTTTCTCCTACAATGAGCAGTTCTTC. Protein product: CASSFASLFSYNEQFF.

In its sample, this clonotype was seen many times. V gene TRBV25-1 combines with J gene TRBJ2-7; TRBD1 might be the D (6 bases). CDR1 and CDR2 (germline): MGHDK, SYGVNS. The CDR3 is 13 residues long. The ends were cut back, 7 bases at V and 4 bases at J, with 14 bases in the middle. CDR3 loop: CASNSGRGYEQYF. The CDR3 DNA reads as TGTGCCAGCAACTCTGGCAGGGGATACGAGCAGTACTTC.

This clonotype was detected many times. The chain uses TRBV5-5 and TRBJ2-5; 8 positions match TRBD2. The CDR3 covers 15 residues. CDR1 is SGHKS and CDR2 is YYEKEE in the germline V gene (reference sequence). With V trimmed by 3 bases and J by 4 bases, 8 bases remained unmatched. Written as DNA, the CDR3 is TGTGCCAGCAGCTCAGAGCGGGAGATGAGAGAGACCCAGTACTTC. Translated: CASSSEREMRETQYF.

This clonotype was seen repeatedly, ten times or more. The chain is built from TRBV5-1 and TRBJ2-3; D is ambiguous. V was clipped by 4 bases and J by 0 bases, with 6 bases between them. The CDR3 covers 13 residues. Germline V CDR1 and CDR2: SGHRS, YFSETQ. The CDR3 sequence: CASSESSTDTQYF. The CDR3, as DNA: TGCGCCAGCAGCGAAAGCAGCACAGATACGCAGTATTTT.

This clonotype was recorded at least ten times. The chain uses TRBV5-1 and TRBJ2-1, with 7 bases identical to TRBD2. Germline V gene data show CDR1 as SGHRS and CDR2 as YFSETQ. This CDR3 has 13 amino acids. V was pared by 7 bases and J by 9 bases, with 10 bases of the junction left unmatched. For the CDR3, the DNA is TGCGCCAGCTCCCTTCGGGAGGCAGGTGAGCAGTTCTTC. It specifies CASSLREAGEQFF.

With respect to this clonotype: A junction end diverges from the germline sequence, so it may reflect a read error. CDR3 sequence (DNA): TGTGCCAGCAGATTGGATCCGGGACAGGGCGCCGGGGAGCTGTTTTTT. Protein product: CASRLDPGQGAGELFF. The chain is built from TRBV5-1 and TRBJ2-2; 9 positions match TRBD1. There are 16 residues in the CDR3. From germline, CDR1 is SGHRS and CDR2 YFSETQ.

This clonotype was counted many times. The rearrangement joins TRBV7-9 to TRBJ1-4; 8 nucleotides match TRBD1. The junction had 3 bases not matched to a gene; V was cut back by 2 bases and J by 7 bases. The CDR3 is 14 amino acids. Germline CDR1 is SEHNR and CDR2 is FQNEAQ (reference sequence). The CDR3 DNA sequence: TGTGCCAGCAGCTTACCAGGGGGCGTTGAAAAACTGTTTTTT. It yields the protein CASSLPGGVEKLFF.

This clonotype was counted many times. The chain employs TRBV4-1 and TRBJ2-3, with D unclear. The CDR3 is made up of 16 amino acids. V lost 3 bases and J lost 0, with 13 bases in between. Germline lookup yields CDR1 MGHRA and CDR2 YSYEKL. The CDR3 reads CASSHEVRMSTDTQYF. In nucleotides, the CDR3 is TGCGCCAGCAGCCACGAGGTTAGGATGAGCACAGATACGCAGTATTTT.

This clonotype was seen many times. The J gene is TRBJ2-1, the V gene TRBV19; 9 positions agree with TRBD1. Germline CDR1 LNHDA, CDR2 SQIVND (reference sequence). Losses at the gene ends were 8 bases for V and 8 bases for J; bases not matched to a gene: 1. The CDR3 runs to 11 residues. CDR3 in amino acids: CASGQGYEQFF. CDR3 sequence (DNA): TGTGCCAGTGGACAGGGGTATGAGCAGTTCTTC.